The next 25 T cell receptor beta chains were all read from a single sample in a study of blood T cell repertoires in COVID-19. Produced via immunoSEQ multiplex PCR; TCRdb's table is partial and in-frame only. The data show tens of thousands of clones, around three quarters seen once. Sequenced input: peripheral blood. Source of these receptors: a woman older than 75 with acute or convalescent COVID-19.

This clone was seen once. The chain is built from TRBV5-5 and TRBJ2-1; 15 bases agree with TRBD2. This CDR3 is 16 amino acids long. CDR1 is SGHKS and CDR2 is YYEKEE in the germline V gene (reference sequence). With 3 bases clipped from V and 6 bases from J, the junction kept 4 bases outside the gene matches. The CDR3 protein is CASSSLGLAGGNEQFF. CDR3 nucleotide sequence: TGTGCCAGCAGCTCTCTGGGACTAGCGGGAGGCAATGAGCAGTTCTTC.

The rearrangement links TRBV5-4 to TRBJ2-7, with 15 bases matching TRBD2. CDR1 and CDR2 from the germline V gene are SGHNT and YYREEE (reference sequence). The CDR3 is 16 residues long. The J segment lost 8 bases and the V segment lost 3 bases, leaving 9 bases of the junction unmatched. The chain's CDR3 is CASSWGLAGGLTKQYF. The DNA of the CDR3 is TGTGCCAGCAGCTGGGGACTAGCGGGAGGCCTTACGAAGCAGTACTTC. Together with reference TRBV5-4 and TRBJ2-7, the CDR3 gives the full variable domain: ETGVTQSPTHLIKTRGQQVTLRCSSQSGHNTVSWYQQALGQGPQFIFQYYREEENGRGNFPPRFSGLQFPNYSSELNVNALELDDSALYLCASSWGLAGGLTKQYFGPGTRLTVT.

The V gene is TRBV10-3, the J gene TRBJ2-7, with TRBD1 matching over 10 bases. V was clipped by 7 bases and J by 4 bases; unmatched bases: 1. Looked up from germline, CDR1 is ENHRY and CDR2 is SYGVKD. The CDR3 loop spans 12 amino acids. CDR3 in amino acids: CAIKGQGYEQYF. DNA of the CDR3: TGTGCCATCAAGGGACAGGGGTACGAGCAGTACTTC.

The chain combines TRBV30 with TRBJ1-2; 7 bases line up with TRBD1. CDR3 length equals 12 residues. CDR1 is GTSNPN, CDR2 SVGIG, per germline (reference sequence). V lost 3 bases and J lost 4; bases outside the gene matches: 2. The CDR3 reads CAWRTGRYGYTF. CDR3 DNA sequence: TGTGCCTGGAGGACAGGGCGCTATGGCTACACCTTC.

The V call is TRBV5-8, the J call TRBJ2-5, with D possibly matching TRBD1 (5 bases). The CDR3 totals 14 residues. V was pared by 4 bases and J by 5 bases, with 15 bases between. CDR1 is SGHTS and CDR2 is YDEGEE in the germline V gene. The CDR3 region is CASSQKRQSETQYF. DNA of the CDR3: TGTGCCAGCAGCCAAAAAAGACAGTCCGAGACCCAGTACTTC.

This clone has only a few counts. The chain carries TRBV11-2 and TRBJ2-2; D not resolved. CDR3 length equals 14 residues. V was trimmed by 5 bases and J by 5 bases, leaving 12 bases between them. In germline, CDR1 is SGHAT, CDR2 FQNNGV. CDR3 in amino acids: CASSPLGGTGELFF. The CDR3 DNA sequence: TGTGCCAGCAGCCCCCTAGGCGGAACCGGGGAGCTGTTTTTT.

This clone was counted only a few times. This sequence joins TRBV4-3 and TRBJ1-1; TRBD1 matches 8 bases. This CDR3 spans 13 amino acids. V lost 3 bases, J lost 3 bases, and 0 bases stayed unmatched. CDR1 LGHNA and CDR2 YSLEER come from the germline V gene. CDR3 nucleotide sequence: TGCGCCAGCAGCCAGACAGGGGACACTGAAGCTTTCTTT. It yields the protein CASSQTGDTEAFF.

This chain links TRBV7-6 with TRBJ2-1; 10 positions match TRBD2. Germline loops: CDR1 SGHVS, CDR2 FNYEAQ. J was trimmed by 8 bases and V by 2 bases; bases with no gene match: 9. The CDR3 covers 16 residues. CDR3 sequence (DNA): TGTGCCAGCAGCTTAACTAGCGGGACGGGCTGGGATGAGCAGTTCTTC. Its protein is CASSLTSGTGWDEQFF.

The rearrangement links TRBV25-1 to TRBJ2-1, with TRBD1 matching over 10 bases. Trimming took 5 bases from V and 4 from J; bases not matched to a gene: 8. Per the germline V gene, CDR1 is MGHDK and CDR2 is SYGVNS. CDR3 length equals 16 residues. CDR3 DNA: TGTGCCAGCAGTTCTCAAGGGACAGGGGCGTACAATGAGCAGTTCTTC. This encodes CASSSQGTGAYNEQFF.

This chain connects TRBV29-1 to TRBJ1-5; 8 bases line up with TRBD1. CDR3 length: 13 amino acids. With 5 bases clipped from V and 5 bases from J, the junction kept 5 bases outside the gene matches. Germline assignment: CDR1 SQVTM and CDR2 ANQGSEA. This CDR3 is CSVTGQGYQPQHF. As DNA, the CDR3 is TGCAGCGTTACAGGACAGGGTTATCAGCCCCAGCATTTT.

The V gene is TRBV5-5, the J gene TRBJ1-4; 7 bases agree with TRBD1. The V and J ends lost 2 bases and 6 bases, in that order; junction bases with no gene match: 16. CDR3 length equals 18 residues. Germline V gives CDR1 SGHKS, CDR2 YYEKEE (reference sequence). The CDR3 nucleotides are TGTGCCAGCAGCTTATGGGCAGGGGGAAGGTATAGGGATGAAAAACTGTTTTTT. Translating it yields CASSLWAGGRYRDEKLFF.

Here the CDR3 DNA reads TGTGCCAGCAGTTTGGGCTCCCCGTACGAGCAGTACTTC. This encodes CASSLGSPYEQYF. The rearrangement links TRBV12-3 or TRBV12-4 to TRBJ2-7; D gene unclear. The CDR3 runs to 13 residues. V lost 3 bases to trimming and J lost 4 bases, with 10 bases between them.

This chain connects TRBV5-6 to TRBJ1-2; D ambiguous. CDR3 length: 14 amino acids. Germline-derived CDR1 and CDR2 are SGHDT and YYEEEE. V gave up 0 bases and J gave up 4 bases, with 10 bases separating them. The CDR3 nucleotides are TGTGCCAGCAGCTTGGGCGGTAGAGGCTATGGCTACACCTTC. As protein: CASSLGGRGYGYTF.

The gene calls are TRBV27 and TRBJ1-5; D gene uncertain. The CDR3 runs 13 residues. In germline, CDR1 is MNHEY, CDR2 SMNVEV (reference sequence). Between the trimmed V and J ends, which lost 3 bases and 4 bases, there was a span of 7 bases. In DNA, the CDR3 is TGTGCCAGCAGTTTGACTGGGAATCAGCCCCAGCATTTT. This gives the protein CASSLTGNQPQHF.

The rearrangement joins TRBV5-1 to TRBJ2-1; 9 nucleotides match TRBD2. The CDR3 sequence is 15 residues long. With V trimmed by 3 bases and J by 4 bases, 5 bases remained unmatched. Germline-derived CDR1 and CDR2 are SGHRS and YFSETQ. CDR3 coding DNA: TGCGCCAGCAGCTCTGGAGCGGGAGGTTACAATGAGCAGTTCTTC. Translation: CASSSGAGGYNEQFF.

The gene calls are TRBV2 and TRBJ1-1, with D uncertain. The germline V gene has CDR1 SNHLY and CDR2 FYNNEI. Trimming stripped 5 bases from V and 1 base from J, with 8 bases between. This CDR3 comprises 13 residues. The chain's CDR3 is CASSSQKNTEAFF. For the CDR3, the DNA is TGTGCCAGCAGTTCTCAGAAGAACACTGAAGCTTTCTTT.

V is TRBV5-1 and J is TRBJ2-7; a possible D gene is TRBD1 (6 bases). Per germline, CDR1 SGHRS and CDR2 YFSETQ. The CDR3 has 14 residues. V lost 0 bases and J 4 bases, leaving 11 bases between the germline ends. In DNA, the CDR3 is TGCGCCAGCAGCTTGGGACAGGATATTTACGAGCAGTACTTC. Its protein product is CASSLGQDIYEQYF. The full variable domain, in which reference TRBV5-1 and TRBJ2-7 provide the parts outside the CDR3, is KAGVTQTPRYLIKTRGQQVTLSCSPISGHRSVSWYQQTPGQGLQFLFEYFSETQRNKGNFPGRFSGRQFSNSRSEMNVSTLELGDSALYLCASSLGQDIYEQYFGPGTRLTVT.

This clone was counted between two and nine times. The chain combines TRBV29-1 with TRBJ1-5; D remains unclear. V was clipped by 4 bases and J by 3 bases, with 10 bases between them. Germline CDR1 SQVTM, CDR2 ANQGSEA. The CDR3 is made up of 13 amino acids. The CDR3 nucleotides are TGCAGCGTTGTATCCAGTGACAATCAGCCCCAGCATTTT. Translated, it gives CSVVSSDNQPQHF.

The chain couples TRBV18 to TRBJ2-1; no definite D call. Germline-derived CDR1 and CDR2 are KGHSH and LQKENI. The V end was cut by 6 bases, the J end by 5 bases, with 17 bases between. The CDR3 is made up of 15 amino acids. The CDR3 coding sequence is TGTGCCAGCTCGCCGCCTAGTCTAAATGACAATGAGCAGTTCTTC. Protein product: CASSPPSLNDNEQFF.

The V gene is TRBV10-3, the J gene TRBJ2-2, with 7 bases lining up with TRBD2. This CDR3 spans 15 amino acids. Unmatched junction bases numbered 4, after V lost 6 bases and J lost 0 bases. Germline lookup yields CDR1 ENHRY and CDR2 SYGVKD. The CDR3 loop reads CAIRPTSSNTGELFF. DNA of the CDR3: TGTGCCATCAGACCGACTAGCTCGAACACCGGGGAGCTGTTTTTT.

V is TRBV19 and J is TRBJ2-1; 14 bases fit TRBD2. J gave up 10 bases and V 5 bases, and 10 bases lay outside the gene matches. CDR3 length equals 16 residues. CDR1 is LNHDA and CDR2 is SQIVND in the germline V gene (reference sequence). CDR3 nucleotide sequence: TGTGCCAGTAGTGGAATGGGACTAGCGGGGGCCAGCGAGCAGTTCTTC. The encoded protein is CASSGMGLAGASEQFF.

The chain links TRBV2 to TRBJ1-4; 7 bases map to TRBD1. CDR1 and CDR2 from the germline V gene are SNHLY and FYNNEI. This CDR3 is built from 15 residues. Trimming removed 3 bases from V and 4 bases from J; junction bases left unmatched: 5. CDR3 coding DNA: TGTGCCAGCAGTGAGCAGGGGGGTGGTAATGAAAAACTGTTTTTT. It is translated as CASSEQGGGNEKLFF. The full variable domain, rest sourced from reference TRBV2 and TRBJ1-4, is EPEVTQTPSHQVTQMGQEVILRCVPISNHLYFYWYRQILGQKVEFLVSFYNNEISEKSEIFDDQFSVERPDGSNFTLKIRSTKLEDSAMYFCASSEQGGGNEKLFFGSGTQLSVL.

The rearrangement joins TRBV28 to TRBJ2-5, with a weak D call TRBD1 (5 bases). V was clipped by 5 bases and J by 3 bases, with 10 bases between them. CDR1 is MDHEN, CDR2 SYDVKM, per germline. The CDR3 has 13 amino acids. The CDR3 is CASSPDNEETQYF. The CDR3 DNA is TGTGCCAGCAGTCCGGACAATGAAGAGACCCAGTACTTC.

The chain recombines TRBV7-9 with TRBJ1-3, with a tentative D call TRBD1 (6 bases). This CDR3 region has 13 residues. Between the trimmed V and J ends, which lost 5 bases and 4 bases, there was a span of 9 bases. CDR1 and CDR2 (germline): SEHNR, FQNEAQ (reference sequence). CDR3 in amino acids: CASSLDSGNTIYF. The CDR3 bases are TGTGCCAGCAGCCTGGACAGCGGAAACACCATATATTTT.

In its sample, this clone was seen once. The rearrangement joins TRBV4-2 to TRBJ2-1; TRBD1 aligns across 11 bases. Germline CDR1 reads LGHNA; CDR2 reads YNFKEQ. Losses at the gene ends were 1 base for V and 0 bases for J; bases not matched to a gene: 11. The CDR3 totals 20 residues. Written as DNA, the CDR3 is TGTGCCAGCAGCCAAGTGCGGACAGGGGGCGAACCGAGCTCCTACAATGAGCAGTTCTTC. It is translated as CASSQVRTGGEPSSYNEQFF.